This T cell receptor beta chain appears in the sequencing data of a study of T cell responses to AZD1222 COVID-19 vaccine. Study-wide results and caveats: Following two doses of AZD1222, Spike-specific TCR breadth and depth rose.

This CDR3 comprises 13 residues. V gave up 6 bases and J gave up 5 bases, with 11 bases separating them. Germline loops: CDR1 MNHNY, CDR2 SVGAGI (reference sequence). TCRdb keeps only in-frame clones here, not all; method: immunoSEQ multiplex PCR. The table records around 150,000 clones, roughly 90% of them present only once. A word on this clone: The antigen remains unidentified.

The chain links TRBV6-6 to TRBJ1-5; weak D call: TRBD1 (6 bases). The source material was peripheral blood, sampled on day 0 of AZD1222 vaccination. The TCR was taken from an adult in good health. The CDR3 here is CASSLGQHQPQHF. DNA for the CDR3: TGTGCCAGCAGCCTCGGACAGCATCAGCCCCAGCATTTT.